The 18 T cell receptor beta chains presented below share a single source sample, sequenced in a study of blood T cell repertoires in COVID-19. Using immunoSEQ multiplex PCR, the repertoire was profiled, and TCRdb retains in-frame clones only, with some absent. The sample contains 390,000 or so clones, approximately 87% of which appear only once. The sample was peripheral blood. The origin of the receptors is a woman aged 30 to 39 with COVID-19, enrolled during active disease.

The CDR3 protein is CASSLGQGQYGYTF. In nucleotides, the CDR3 is TGTGCCAGTAGTCTCGGACAGGGGCAATATGGCTACACCTTC. The chain is built from TRBV19 and TRBJ1-2; 9 positions agree with TRBD1. This CDR3 has 14 amino acids. Germline CDR1 and CDR2: LNHDA and SQIVND (reference sequence). The trim removed 5 bases at V and 5 bases at J, leaving 6 bases unmatched.

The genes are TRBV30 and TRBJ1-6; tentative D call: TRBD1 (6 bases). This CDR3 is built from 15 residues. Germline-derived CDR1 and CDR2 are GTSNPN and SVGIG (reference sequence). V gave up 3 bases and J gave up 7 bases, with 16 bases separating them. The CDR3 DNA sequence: TGTGCCTGGAGCCTCAGGGGCCCGGGGAATTCACCCCTCCACTTT. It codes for CAWSLRGPGNSPLHF.

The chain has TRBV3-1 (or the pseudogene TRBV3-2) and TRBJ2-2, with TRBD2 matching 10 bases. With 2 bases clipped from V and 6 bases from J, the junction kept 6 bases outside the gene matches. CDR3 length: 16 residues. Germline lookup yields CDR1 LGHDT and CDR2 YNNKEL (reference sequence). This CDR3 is CASSQLSGTSAGELFF. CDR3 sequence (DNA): TGTGCCAGCAGCCAACTCTCCGGGACTAGCGCCGGGGAGCTGTTTTTT.

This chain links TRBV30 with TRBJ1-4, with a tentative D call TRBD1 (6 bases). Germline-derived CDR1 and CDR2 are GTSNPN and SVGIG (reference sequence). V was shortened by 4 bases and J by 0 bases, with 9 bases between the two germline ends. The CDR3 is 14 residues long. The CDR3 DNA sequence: TGTGCCTGGACAGGGGTAGCAACTAATGAAAAACTGTTTTTT. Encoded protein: CAWTGVATNEKLFF. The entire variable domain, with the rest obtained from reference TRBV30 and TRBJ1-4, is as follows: SQTIHQWPATLVQPVGSPLSLECTVEGTSNPNLYWYRQAAGRGLQLLFYSVGIGQISSEVPQNLSASRPQDRQFILSSKKLLLSDSGFYLCAWTGVATNEKLFFGSGTQLSVL.

CDR3 loop: CASRRVRGQETQYF. DNA for the CDR3: TGCGCCAGCAGAAGGGTGCGGGGCCAAGAGACCCAGTACTTC. V and J are TRBV5-1 and TRBJ2-5, with D perhaps matching TRBD2 (6 bases). The ends were cut back, 5 bases at V and 1 base at J, with 12 bases in the middle. Germline values: CDR1 SGHRS, CDR2 YFSETQ. This CDR3 comprises 14 residues.

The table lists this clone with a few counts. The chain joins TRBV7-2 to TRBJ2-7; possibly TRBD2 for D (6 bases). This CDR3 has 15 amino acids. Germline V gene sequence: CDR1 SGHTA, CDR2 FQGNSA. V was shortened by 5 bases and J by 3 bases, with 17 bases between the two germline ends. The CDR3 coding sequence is TGTGCCAGCAGCCGGGGCATCATAGCGGACTACGAGCAGTACTTC. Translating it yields CASSRGIIADYEQYF.

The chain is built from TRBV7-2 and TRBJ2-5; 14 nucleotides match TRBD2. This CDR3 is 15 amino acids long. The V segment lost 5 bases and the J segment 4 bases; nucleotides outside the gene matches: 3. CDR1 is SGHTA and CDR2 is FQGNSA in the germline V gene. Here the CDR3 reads CASSPGLAGGETQYF. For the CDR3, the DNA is TGTGCCAGCAGCCCTGGACTAGCGGGAGGAGAGACCCAGTACTTC.

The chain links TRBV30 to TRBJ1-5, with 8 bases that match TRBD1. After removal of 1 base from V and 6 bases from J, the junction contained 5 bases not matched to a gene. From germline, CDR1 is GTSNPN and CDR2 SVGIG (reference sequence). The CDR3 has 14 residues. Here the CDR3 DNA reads TGTGCCTGGAGTGAAGGCAGGGGGCCTCAGCCCCAGCATTTT. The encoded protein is CAWSEGRGPQPQHF.

The CDR3 reads CASSGGQVNTGELFF. The CDR3 DNA follows: TGCGCCAGCAGCGGGGGACAGGTGAACACCGGGGAGCTGTTTTTT. The rearrangement joins TRBV5-1 to TRBJ2-2; 8 bases fit TRBD1. V gave up 4 bases and J gave up 1 base; unmatched junction bases: 3. CDR1 SGHRS and CDR2 YFSETQ come from the germline V gene. There are 15 residues in the CDR3.

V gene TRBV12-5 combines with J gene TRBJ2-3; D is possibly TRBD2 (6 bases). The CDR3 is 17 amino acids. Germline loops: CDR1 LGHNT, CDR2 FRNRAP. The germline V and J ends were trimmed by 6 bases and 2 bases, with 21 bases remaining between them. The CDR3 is CASGPGDGGSHTDTQYF. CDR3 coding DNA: TGTGCTAGTGGACCTGGAGACGGAGGGTCCCACACAGATACGCAGTATTTT. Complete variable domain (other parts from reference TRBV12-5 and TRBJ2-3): DARVTQTPRHKVTEMGQEVTMRCQPILGHNTVFWYRQTMMQGLELLAYFRNRAPLDDSGMPKDRFSAEMPDATLATLKIQPSEPRDSAVYFCASGPGDGGSHTDTQYFGPGTRLTVL.

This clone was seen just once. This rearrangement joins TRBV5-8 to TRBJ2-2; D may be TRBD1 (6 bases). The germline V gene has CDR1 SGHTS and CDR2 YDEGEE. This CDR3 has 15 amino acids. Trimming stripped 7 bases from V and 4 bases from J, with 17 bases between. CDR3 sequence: CASPRRGWGTGELFF. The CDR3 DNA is TGTGCCAGCCCGCGCAGGGGTTGGGGCACCGGGGAGCTGTTTTTT.

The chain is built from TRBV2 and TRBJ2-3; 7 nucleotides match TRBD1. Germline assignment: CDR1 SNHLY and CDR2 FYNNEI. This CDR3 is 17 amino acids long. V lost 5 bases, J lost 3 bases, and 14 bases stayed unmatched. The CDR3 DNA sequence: TGTGCCAGCAGTCCCTCCTCCGGGACAGCCAAGACAGATACGCAGTATTTT. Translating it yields CASSPSSGTAKTDTQYF.

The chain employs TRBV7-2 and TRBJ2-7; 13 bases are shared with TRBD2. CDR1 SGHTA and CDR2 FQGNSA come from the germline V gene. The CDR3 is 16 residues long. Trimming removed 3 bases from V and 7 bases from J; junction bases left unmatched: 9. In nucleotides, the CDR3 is TGTGCCAGCAGCTTCCCGGGACTAGCGGGAACGGATGAGCAGTACTTC. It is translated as CASSFPGLAGTDEQYF.

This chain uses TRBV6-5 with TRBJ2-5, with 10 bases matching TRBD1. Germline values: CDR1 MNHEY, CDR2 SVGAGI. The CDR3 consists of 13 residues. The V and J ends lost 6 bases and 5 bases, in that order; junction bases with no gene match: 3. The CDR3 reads CASRRQGAETQYF. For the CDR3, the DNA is TGTGCCAGCAGACGACAGGGGGCCGAGACCCAGTACTTC.

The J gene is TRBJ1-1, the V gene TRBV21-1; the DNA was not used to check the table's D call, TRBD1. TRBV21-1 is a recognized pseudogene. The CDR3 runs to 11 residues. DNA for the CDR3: TGTCCGAGGGACAGCCCCTCGAAAGCTTTCTTT. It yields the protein CPRDSPSKAFF.

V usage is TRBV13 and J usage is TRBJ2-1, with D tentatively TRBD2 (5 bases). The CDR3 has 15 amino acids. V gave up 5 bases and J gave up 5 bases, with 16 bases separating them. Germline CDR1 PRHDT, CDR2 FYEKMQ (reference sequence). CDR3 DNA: TGTGCCAGCAGCCGAAGGGTTTTGGAGGACAATGAGCAGTTCTTC. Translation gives CASSRRVLEDNEQFF.

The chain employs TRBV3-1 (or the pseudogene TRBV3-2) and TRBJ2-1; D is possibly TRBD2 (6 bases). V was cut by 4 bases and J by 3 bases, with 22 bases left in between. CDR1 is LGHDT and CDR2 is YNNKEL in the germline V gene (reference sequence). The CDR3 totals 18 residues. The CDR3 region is CASSLGVRWRGSYNEQFF. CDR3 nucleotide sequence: TGTGCCAGCAGCCTGGGTGTTAGGTGGCGGGGCAGCTACAATGAGCAGTTCTTC.

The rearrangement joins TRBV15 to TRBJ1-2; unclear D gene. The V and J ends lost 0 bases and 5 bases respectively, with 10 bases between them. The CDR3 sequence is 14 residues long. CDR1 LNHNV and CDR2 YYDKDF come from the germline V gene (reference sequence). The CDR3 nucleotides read TGTGCCACCAGCAGAGATCTCGTAGATTATGGCTACACCTTC. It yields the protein CATSRDLVDYGYTF.